These 25 T cell receptor beta chains originate from one sample sequenced in a study of T cells after yellow fever vaccination. TCRdb reprocessed the 5' RACE reads with MiXCR, giving one entry per CDR3 protein. The table lists about 500,000 distinct CDR3 sequences, around a sixth of them singletons. The sequences come from PBMCs, collected around 5 days after the first yellow fever vaccination. The receptors derive from a man younger than 30 who received the YFV17D yellow fever vaccine.

The gene calls are TRBV20-1 and TRBJ2-2, with D possibly matching TRBD2 (5 bases). Trimming stripped 1 base from V and 7 bases from J, with 10 bases between. In germline, CDR1 is DFQATT, CDR2 SNEGSKA (reference sequence). The CDR3 spans 13 residues. CDR3 protein: CSARATAGGELFF. CDR3 DNA sequence: TGCAGTGCTAGAGCGACGGCGGGCGGGGAGCTGTTTTTT.

This clonotype appeared many times. This chain links TRBV4-3 with TRBJ2-7, with TRBD2 identical over 8 bases. CDR1 LGHNA and CDR2 YSLEER come from the germline V gene. The trim removed 1 base at V and 4 bases at J, leaving 3 bases unmatched. The CDR3 consists of 14 residues. CDR3 DNA sequence: TGCGCCAGCAGCCAAGCGGCTAGCGGGTACGAGCAGTACTTC. Residues: CASSQAASGYEQYF.

This clonotype was seen more than once but under ten times. The CDR3 reads CSALDLGSYNEQFF. Written as DNA, the CDR3 is TGCAGCGCCCTCGACCTCGGCTCCTACAATGAGCAGTTCTTC. The rearrangement joins TRBV29-1 to TRBJ2-1; D unresolved. CDR1 and CDR2 from the germline V gene are SQVTM and ANQGSEA. V was cut by 7 bases and J by 0 bases, with 13 bases left in between. CDR3 size: 14 residues.

This clonotype has at least ten counts. The chain links TRBV13 to TRBJ2-3; 7 bases are shared with TRBD1. Germline trimming cut 2 bases from V and 3 bases from J; bases unmatched to any gene: 2. The V gene's germline CDR1 is PRHDT and CDR2 FYEKMQ (reference sequence). CDR3 length: 14 amino acids. CDR3 nucleotide sequence: TGTGCCAGCAGCTTAAGGGGGCGGACAGATACGCAGTATTTT. It encodes CASSLRGRTDTQYF.

This clonotype came up a few times. Relative to the germline gene, one junction end is altered; a read error may explain this. This chain connects TRBV28 to TRBJ2-1, with 13 bases fitting TRBD2. The CDR3 covers 14 residues. Germline V lookup: CDR1 MDHEN, CDR2 SYDVKM. The CDR3 spells CASSLTTSGGFPLF. The CDR3 DNA reads as TGTGCCAGCAGTCTTACGACTAGCGGGGGGTTTCCACTCTTC.

This clonotype showed up just a few times. The genes are TRBV5-6 and TRBJ2-7; 7 nucleotides line up with TRBD1. CDR1 is SGHDT, CDR2 YYEEEE, per germline. CDR3 length: 14 residues. Trimming cost V 1 base and J 3 bases; bases outside gene matches: 4. CDR3 in DNA: TGTGCCAGCAGCTTGTGGGGACAGATCTACGAGCAGTACTTC. Amino acid sequence: CASSLWGQIYEQYF.

The table lists this clonotype with a few counts. V usage is TRBV29-1 and J usage is TRBJ2-1; 7 bases agree with TRBD2. The CDR3 is 14 residues long. Trimming took 6 bases from V and 9 from J; bases not matched to a gene: 14. Looked up from germline, CDR1 is SQVTM and CDR2 is ANQGSEA. CDR3 bases: TGCAGCGTGGGAGAGTACCGGGGGGTCGGTGAGCAGTTCTTC. As protein: CSVGEYRGVGEQFF.

The chain employs TRBV7-9 and TRBJ2-1; TRBD1 agrees at 7 bases. This CDR3 has 14 residues. V shed 1 base and J 10 bases; nucleotides not matched to a gene: 7. Germline values: CDR1 SEHNR, CDR2 FQNEAQ (reference sequence). CDR3 sequence (DNA): TGTGCCAGCAGCTTAGGGCCCCCGGGACAGGAGCAGTTCTTC. This sequence encodes CASSLGPPGQEQFF.

In nucleotides, the CDR3 is TGCGCCAGCAGCCGCCCCCTCCGGGACAGGGGGCGGGAGCAGTACTTC. Its protein product is CASSRPLRDRGREQYF. V usage is TRBV4-1 and J usage is TRBJ2-7; 12 bases match TRBD1. This CDR3 region has 16 residues. Germline trimming cut 4 bases from V and 7 bases from J; bases unmatched to any gene: 11. Germline values: CDR1 MGHRA, CDR2 YSYEKL.

This clonotype was observed a handful of times. The chain uses TRBV28 and TRBJ1-2; D may be TRBD1 (5 bases). CDR3 size: 12 residues. The V gene's germline CDR1 is MDHEN and CDR2 SYDVKM. Trimming left V 8 bases short and J 5 bases short, with 12 bases between. The CDR3 bases are TGTGCCAGCCGGACAAGCCCTTATGGCTACACCTTC. Protein product: CASRTSPYGYTF.

This clonotype was observed a handful of times. The CDR3 sequence: CASSDEGFNQPQHF. The CDR3 nucleotides are TGTGCCAGCAGTGATGAGGGGTTCAATCAGCCCCAGCATTTT. This rearrangement joins TRBV2 to TRBJ1-5; D is perhaps TRBD1 (5 bases). In germline, CDR1 is SNHLY, CDR2 FYNNEI. CDR3 size: 14 residues. Trimming took off 3 bases at V and 3 bases at J, with 9 bases between the two ends.

The V call is TRBV19, the J call TRBJ2-5; 13 bases match TRBD2. After removal of 1 base from V and 4 bases from J, the junction contained 6 bases not matched to a gene. The V gene's germline CDR1 is LNHDA and CDR2 SQIVND (reference sequence). The CDR3 contains 17 residues. The CDR3: CASSIVGTSGARETQYF. DNA for the CDR3: TGTGCCAGTAGTATAGTAGGGACTAGCGGGGCTCGAGAGACCCAGTACTTC.

Concerning this clonotype: A read error may be the cause here, since a much bigger clone is one base away. The chain couples TRBV4-3 to TRBJ1-1; TRBD1 is a possible D gene (6 bases). Germline loops: CDR1 LGHNA, CDR2 YSLEER. V was trimmed by 4 bases and J by 1 base, leaving 16 bases between them. The CDR3 runs 16 residues. Here the CDR3 reads CASSLNWGQANTEAFF. The CDR3 DNA follows: TGCGCCAGCAGCCTCAATTGGGGGCAGGCGAACACTGAAGCTTTCTTT.

This clonotype was observed a handful of times. This chain uses TRBV20-1 with TRBJ2-3; 10 bases are shared with TRBD1. The germline gives CDR1 DFQATT, CDR2 SNEGSKA (reference sequence). The CDR3 length is 16 residues. Trimming cost V 5 bases and J 0 bases; bases outside gene matches: 8. The CDR3 DNA follows: TGCAGTGCTGGGACAGGGGCGTCCTATAGCACAGATACGCAGTATTTT. Translating it yields CSAGTGASYSTDTQYF.

The chain carries TRBV7-2 and TRBJ2-5, with D perhaps TRBD2 (6 bases). The CDR3 totals 14 residues. Germline CDR1 reads SGHTA; CDR2 reads FQGNSA. V was shortened by 6 bases and J by 3 bases, with 14 bases between the two germline ends. The CDR3 region is CASSSRWGEETQYF. CDR3 DNA: TGTGCCAGCAGTTCCCGGTGGGGGGAAGAGACCCAGTACTTC.

The V and J genes are TRBV10-2 and TRBJ2-7; 9 bases are a match to TRBD1. Germline V gene lookup returns CDR1 WSHSY and CDR2 SAAADI. The CDR3 is made up of 15 amino acids. Trimming cost V 9 bases and J 5 bases; bases outside gene matches: 14. This CDR3 is CASRDSGTGPDEQYF. CDR3 DNA: TGCGCCAGTAGAGACTCCGGGACAGGGCCGGACGAGCAGTACTTC.

This clonotype turned up a few times. The V call is TRBV29-1, the J call TRBJ2-3; tentatively, D is TRBD2 (6 bases). The ends were cut back, 3 bases at V and 1 base at J, with 11 bases in the middle. CDR1 is SQVTM and CDR2 is ANQGSEA in the germline V gene. The CDR3 is 14 amino acids. The CDR3 coding sequence is TGCAGCGTTGACGGGGACTCCCGCACAGATACGCAGTATTTT. Translated: CSVDGDSRTDTQYF.

This clonotype was seen a handful of times. The V gene is TRBV7-6, the J gene TRBJ2-1, with D perhaps being TRBD1 or TRBD2 (5 bases each). Deletions cut 5 bases from V and 7 bases from J, with 18 bases between. Looked up from germline, CDR1 is SGHVS and CDR2 is FNYEAQ. The CDR3 has 15 amino acids. The CDR3 region is CASSAGDHSTNEQFF. As DNA, the CDR3 is TGTGCCAGCAGCGCCGGGGACCACTCAACGAATGAGCAGTTCTTC.

Notes on this clonotype: A read error is likely, as this CDR3 ends without the conserved phenylalanine or tryptophan. The chain has TRBV27 and TRBJ2-7; the match to TRBD1 covers 9 bases. Germline V gives CDR1 MNHEY, CDR2 SMNVEV (reference sequence). This CDR3 is 13 amino acids long. J lost 7 bases, V lost 7 bases, and 8 bases had no gene match. In DNA form, the CDR3 reads TGTGCCAGCAAAGGGACAGGGTTAAAGGAGCAGTACTCC. It yields the protein CASKGTGLKEQYS.

This clonotype was seen only a few times. The V call is TRBV10-3, the J call TRBJ2-5, with D hard to call. This CDR3 has 13 amino acids. CDR1 and CDR2 (germline): ENHRY, SYGVKD. The ends were cut back, 1 base at V and 1 base at J, with 4 bases in the middle. CDR3 amino acids: CAISELTQETQYF. The CDR3 nucleotides are TGTGCCATCAGTGAGTTAACCCAAGAGACCCAGTACTTC.

In this sample, this clonotype turned up a few times. V is TRBV5-6 and J is TRBJ2-7; 7 bases map to TRBD1. CDR1 SGHDT and CDR2 YYEEEE come from the germline V gene. The CDR3 has 16 amino acids. V gave up 0 bases and J gave up 3 bases; unmatched junction bases: 9. The CDR3 sequence: CASSLDGTVSSYEQYF. CDR3 DNA sequence: TGTGCCAGCAGCTTGGACGGGACAGTGAGCAGCTACGAGCAGTACTTC.

The sample holds a few counts of this clonotype. The chain combines TRBV7-6 with TRBJ1-1; D unclear. CDR1 is SGHVS and CDR2 is FNYEAQ in the germline V gene. Trimming took 1 base from V and 4 from J, leaving 13 bases between them. This CDR3 is built from 15 residues. The CDR3 is CASSLDVGSLTEAFF. CDR3 DNA: TGTGCCAGCAGCTTAGATGTGGGGAGTCTCACTGAAGCTTTCTTT. Full variable domain (remainder filled in from reference TRBV7-6 and TRBJ1-1): GAGVSQSPRYKVTKRGQDVALRCDPISGHVSLYWYRQALGQGPEFLTYFNYEAQQDKSGLPNDRFSAERPEGSISTLTIQRTEQRDSAMYRCASSLDVGSLTEAFFGQGTRLTVV.

This clonotype was counted between two and nine times. The V and J genes are TRBV5-1 and TRBJ1-6; D is possibly TRBD1 (5 bases). Germline V gives CDR1 SGHRS, CDR2 YFSETQ. The CDR3 has 14 amino acids. V lost 2 bases to trimming and J lost 10 bases, with 13 bases between them. The CDR3 sequence is CASSFGGSFSPLHF. The CDR3 DNA is TGCGCCAGCAGCTTTGGGGGGAGTTTCTCACCCCTCCACTTT.

The CDR3 spells CASSSGQGYNYGYTF. The CDR3 DNA reads TGTGCCAGCAGCTCCGGACAGGGCTATAACTATGGCTACACCTTC. The chain combines TRBV7-6 with TRBJ1-2, with TRBD1 matching over 8 bases. V was pared by 4 bases and J by 1 base, with 5 bases of the junction left unmatched. Germline V gene lookup returns CDR1 SGHVS and CDR2 FNYEAQ. CDR3 size: 15 residues.

This chain links TRBV6-2 or TRBV6-3 with TRBJ2-1, with D perhaps TRBD2 (6 bases). Germline values: CDR1 MNHEY, CDR2 SVGEGT. The CDR3 totals 15 residues. The V and J ends lost 6 bases and 5 bases respectively, with 17 bases between them. CDR3 sequence (DNA): TGTGCCAGCAGAGGCGGGATCAACCGAAACAATGAGCAGTTCTTC. Translating gives CASRGGINRNNEQFF.